This passage covers 24 T cell receptor beta chains from one sample sequenced in a study of T cell clonality in common variable immunodeficiency. Assay used: immunoSEQ multiplex PCR; TCRdb lists only in-frame clones, some missing. There are 35,000 to 50,000 clones in the sample, none observed a single time. Sequencing was performed on peripheral blood mononuclear cells. The origin of the receptors is a person aged 18 to 70 in good health.

The sample holds many counts of this clone. The read terminates 3 residues ahead of where the CDR3 ends, so the germline J gene completes it. V is TRBV11-2 and J is TRBJ2-5, with a tentative D call TRBD2 (6 bases). The CDR3 runs 13 residues. The germline CDR1 and CDR2 sequences are SGHAT and FQNNGV. The V end lost 6 bases, the J end lost 5 bases, and 13 bases lay between the germline ends. CDR3 DNA (partial): TGTGCCAGCAGACCAACTAGCTGGGAGACC. Translation: CASRPTSWET. The entire CDR3 is CASRPTSWETQYF.

This clone was seen ten or more times. The CDR3 end is not reached by the read, which stops 3 residues before it; the germline J gene fills it in. The chain is built from TRBV12-3 or TRBV12-4 and TRBJ1-1, with D possibly TRBD1 on 5 matching bases. Trimming removed 4 bases from V and 4 bases from J, with 19 bases in between. This CDR3 spans 16 amino acids. The CDR3 loop is CASSSKPGRGSTEAFF. CDR3 DNA, as far as it was read: TGTGCCAGCAGTTCCAAACCCGGGAGGGGATCCACTGAA.

This clone was picked up many times. The read terminates 3 residues before the CDR3 end, so the remaining end is supplied by the germline J gene. The chain links TRBV7-2 to TRBJ1-3, with D unclear. The CDR3 has 14 residues. Germline V gene sequence: CDR1 SGHTA, CDR2 FQGNSA. The V gene lost 5 bases and the J gene lost 0 bases, with 8 bases spanning the gap. The part of the CDR3 DNA that was read is TGTGCCAGCAGCAAACAGATCTCTGGAAACACC. Amino acids: CASSKQISGNT. The whole CDR3 protein reads CASSKQISGNTIYF.

This clone was counted many times. CDR3 bases read: TGTGCCAGCAGCTTCGCGACAGGGGGCTACGAG. Translating gives CASSFATGGYE. The entire CDR3 reads CASSFATGGYEQYF. This rearrangement joins TRBV11-2 to TRBJ2-7, with 9 bases lining up with TRBD1. The read falls 3 residues short of the CDR3 end, and the missing part is taken from the germline J gene. Germline values: CDR1 SGHAT, CDR2 FQNNGV. V trimming: 3 bases; J trimming: 3 bases; junction bases outside the gene matches: 3. The CDR3 loop spans 14 amino acids. The entire variable domain, with the rest obtained from reference TRBV11-2 and TRBJ2-7, is as follows: EAGVAQSPRYKIIEKRQSVAFWCNPISGHATLYWYQQILGQGPKLLIQFQNNGVVDDSQLPKDRFSAERLKGVDSTLKIQPAKLEDSAVYLCASSFATGGYEQYFGPGTRLTVT.

This clone has at least ten counts. The CDR3 is cut off 3 residues early in the read; its end comes from the germline J gene. The chain carries TRBV6-1 and TRBJ1-1; a possible D gene is TRBD1 (5 bases). The CDR3 spans 16 residues. Trimming pared 0 bases from V and 6 bases from J, leaving 17 bases between. Germline CDR1 MNHNS, CDR2 SASEGT. CDR3 sequence reads: CASSEAVRGFRAEAFF. The part of the CDR3 DNA that was read is TGTGCCAGCAGTGAAGCGGTCCGGGGGTTTAGGGCTGAA.

This clone was seen ten or more times. The read stops 3 residues short of the end of the CDR3; the missing end is completed from the germline J gene. The genes are TRBV9 and TRBJ1-1, with D possibly TRBD1 on 5 matching bases. The ends were cut back, 5 bases at V and 3 bases at J, with 17 bases in the middle. The CDR3 extends over 15 amino acids. CDR1 and CDR2 from the germline V gene are SGDLS and YYNGEE. CDR3 protein: CASRNSVGGDTEAFF. The covered CDR3 bases are TGTGCCAGCAGAAATTCAGTTGGGGGGGACACTGAA.

In its sample, this clone was seen many times. Read data end 3 residues before the CDR3 end; the end is taken from the germline J gene. The chain is built from TRBV7-2 and TRBJ1-1, with D perhaps TRBD1 (6 bases). Germline V gene lookup returns CDR1 SGHTA and CDR2 FQGNSA. Trimming cost V 2 bases and J 4 bases, with 8 bases left between them. The CDR3 runs to 13 residues. The chain's CDR3 is CASSLKGGTEAFF. The covered CDR3 bases are TGTGCCAGCAGCTTAAAAGGGGGCACTGAA.

This clone was observed at least ten times. The read falls 3 residues short of the CDR3 end, and the missing part is taken from the germline J gene. The chain has TRBV20-1 and TRBJ2-5; 8 bases agree with TRBD1. J lost 1 base, V lost 6 bases, and 10 bases had no gene match. This CDR3 is 15 amino acids long. Germline V gives CDR1 DFQATT, CDR2 SNEGSKA (reference sequence). The part of the CDR3 DNA that was read is TGCAGTGCAGAGGACAGGGATTTTTTCCAAGAGACC. This translates into CSAEDRDFFQET. The CDR3 in full is CSAEDRDFFQETQYF.

This clone was observed at least ten times. The read ends 3 residues early relative to the CDR3; the germline J gene fills the gap. The chain uses TRBV30 and TRBJ1-1, with TRBD1 matching over 8 bases. Germline V gene lookup returns CDR1 GTSNPN and CDR2 SVGIG (reference sequence). The length of the CDR3 is 15 residues. After removal of 4 bases from V and 3 bases from J, the junction contained 10 bases not matched to a gene. The CDR3 bases that were read are TGTGCCTGGACCTTAGGGGCAGGGGGCGACACTGAA. This sequence encodes CAWTLGAGGDTE. The full CDR3 protein reads CAWTLGAGGDTEAFF.

This clone came up many times. The sequenced fragment ends 3 residues before the CDR3 boundary, so the rest is inferred from the germline J gene. The V call is TRBV10-3, the J call TRBJ2-3; 16 bases agree with TRBD2. With V trimmed by 2 bases and J by 3 bases, 11 bases remained unmatched. In germline, CDR1 is ENHRY, CDR2 SYGVKD. The CDR3 is made up of 20 amino acids. CDR3 in amino acids: CAISEIPRGLAGGPTDTQYF. The sequenced CDR3 bases are TGTGCCATCAGTGAGATACCCCGGGGACTAGCGGGGGGGCCGACAGATACG.

This clone was observed at least ten times. The CDR3 end falls 3 residues outside the read, so it is completed with the germline J gene. This chain connects TRBV6-2 or TRBV6-3 to TRBJ1-1, with D possibly matching TRBD1 (6 bases). Looked up from germline, CDR1 is MNHEY and CDR2 is SVGEGT. V lost 2 bases and J lost 5, with 9 bases in between. There are 13 residues in the CDR3. CDR3 DNA (partial): TGTGCCAGCAGTTACACAGGGAGGACTGAA. Amino acids: CASSYTGRTE. The full-length CDR3 reads as CASSYTGRTEAFF.

This clone was recorded many times. The read terminates 3 residues ahead of where the CDR3 ends, so the germline J gene completes it. The chain recombines TRBV7-9 with TRBJ2-7; 7 nucleotides match TRBD1. CDR1 is SEHNR, CDR2 FQNEAQ, per germline (reference sequence). V was pared by 1 base and J by 5 bases, with 2 bases of the junction left unmatched. This CDR3 has 13 residues. The CDR3 sequence is CASSLGTGHEQYF. The sequenced CDR3 bases are TGTGCCAGCAGCTTAGGGACAGGCCACGAG.

This clone was counted at least ten times. Read coverage stops 3 residues before the CDR3 terminus; the germline J gene supplies the remainder. The V and J genes are TRBV20-1 and TRBJ1-2; 8 bases align to TRBD1. The V segment lost 3 bases and the J segment 5 bases; nucleotides outside the gene matches: 11. The CDR3 loop spans 15 amino acids. Germline CDR1 is DFQATT and CDR2 is SNEGSKA (reference sequence). The sequenced part of the CDR3 DNA is TGCAGTGCTAGCCTCCCCCAGGGGGCGAGATATGGC. Translating gives CSASLPQGARYG. The entire CDR3 is CSASLPQGARYGYTF.

This clone was seen many times. The DNA ends 3 residues before the CDR3 does, and the rest of the CDR3 is filled in from the germline J gene. This chain joins TRBV12-3 or TRBV12-4 and TRBJ2-1, with D perhaps matching TRBD1 (6 bases). The length of the CDR3 is 13 residues. Trimming removed 8 bases at V and 9 bases at J, with 17 bases between. CDR3 region: CASSSNARGEQFF. CDR3 bases read: TGTGCCAGCTCCTCCAACGCCAGGGGTGAG.

In regard to this clone: Its ends do not fully match the called genes, so a read error is possible. The read ends 3 residues early relative to the CDR3; the germline J gene fills the gap. This rearrangement joins TRBV6-2 or TRBV6-3 to TRBJ2-7; TRBD1 or TRBD2 may be the D gene (5 bases each). CDR3 length: 13 residues. Germline V lookup: CDR1 MNHEY, CDR2 SVGEGT. Incomplete CDR3 DNA: TGTGCCAGCAGCTACTCGGGAAGGGGCGAG. It is translated as CASSYSGRGE. The CDR3 as a whole reads CASSYSGRGEQYF.

At least ten counts were recorded for this clone. The CDR3 end is not reached by the read, which stops 3 residues before it; the germline J gene fills it in. The rearrangement links TRBV29-1 to TRBJ1-4; D not certain. The CDR3 is made up of 11 amino acids. V was clipped by 4 bases and J by 8 bases, with 8 bases between them. The V gene's germline CDR1 is SQVTM and CDR2 ANQGSEA. The CDR3 bases that were read are TGCAGCGTTGCAATACAGGAAAAA. Translating it yields CSVAIQEK. The full-length CDR3 reads as CSVAIQEKLFF. The variable domain in full, completed from reference TRBV29-1 and TRBJ1-4, reads SAVISQKPSRDICQRGTSLTIQCQVDSQVTMMFWYRQQPGQSLTLIATANQGSEATYESGFVIDKFPISRPNLTFSTLTVSNMSPEDSSIYLCSVAIQEKLFFGSGTQLSVL.

This clone was counted many times. The DNA ends 3 residues before the CDR3 does, and the rest of the CDR3 is filled in from the germline J gene. The gene calls are TRBV20-1 and TRBJ1-5; D is undetermined. The CDR3 is 13 residues long. Trimming removed 2 bases at V and 3 bases at J, with 8 bases between. The germline V gene encodes CDR1 DFQATT and CDR2 SNEGSKA (reference sequence). CDR3 in amino acids: CSARFVHNQPQHF. The part of the CDR3 DNA that was read is TGCAGTGCTAGATTCGTACACAATCAGCCC.

This clone was seen at least ten times. The read falls 3 residues short of the CDR3 end, and the missing part is taken from the germline J gene. The rearrangement links TRBV20-1 to TRBJ1-1; no clear D. V lost 1 base and J 0 bases, leaving 12 bases between the germline ends. This CDR3 comprises 15 residues. Germline values: CDR1 DFQATT, CDR2 SNEGSKA (reference sequence). CDR3 sequence: CSARGRSRMNTEAFF. The covered CDR3 bases are TGCAGTGCTAGAGGCAGGAGCCGAATGAACACTGAA.

This clone came up many times. The read ends 3 residues shy of where the CDR3 ends; the end is completed using the germline J gene. V usage is TRBV13 and J usage is TRBJ2-1, with 8 positions matching TRBD1. V was clipped by 5 bases and J by 4 bases; unmatched bases: 10. This CDR3 is 16 amino acids long. CDR1 and CDR2 from the germline V gene are PRHDT and FYEKMQ (reference sequence). The CDR3 here is CASSGFRDRSYNEQFF. The DNA read from the CDR3 is TGTGCCAGCAGCGGCTTCCGGGACAGGTCTTACAATGAG.

This clone has a count of ten or more. The CDR3 end lies 3 residues beyond the end of the read and is filled in from the germline J gene. The V call is TRBV20-1, the J call TRBJ2-1; D is possibly TRBD2 (5 bases). Trimming took off 4 bases at V and 0 bases at J, with 13 bases between the two ends. Looked up from germline, CDR1 is DFQATT and CDR2 is SNEGSKA (reference sequence). There are 15 residues in the CDR3. The CDR3 DNA, read in part, is TGCAGTGCTATTAGCGCTAAAATCTCCTACAATGAG. Residues: CSAISAKISYNE. The full CDR3 reads CSAISAKISYNEQFF.

This clone was seen many times. The CDR3 end lies 3 residues beyond the end of the read and is filled in from the germline J gene. The rearrangement uses TRBV28 and TRBJ2-1; 7 nucleotides align to TRBD1. V lost 9 bases and J lost 6; bases outside the gene matches: 11. The V gene's germline CDR1 is MDHEN and CDR2 SYDVKM. The CDR3 sequence is 14 residues long. Here the CDR3 reads CARPYRGWCNEQFF. CDR3 DNA, as far as it was read: TGTGCCAGGCCTTACAGGGGATGGTGCAATGAG. The complete variable domain, with remaining parts taken from reference TRBV28 and TRBJ2-1, reads DVKVTQSSRYLVKRTGEKVFLECVQDMDHENMFWYRQDPGLGLRLIYFSYDVKMKEKGDIPEGYSVSREKKERFSLILESASTNQTSMYLCARPYRGWCNEQFFGPGTRLTVL.

The sample holds many counts of this clone. The read terminates 3 residues ahead of where the CDR3 ends, so the germline J gene completes it. The V gene is TRBV27, the J gene TRBJ1-4, with D tentatively TRBD1 (5 bases). V lost 2 bases to trimming and J lost 8 bases, with 9 bases between them. Looked up from germline, CDR1 is MNHEY and CDR2 is SMNVEV (reference sequence). The CDR3 totals 13 residues. CDR3 DNA, as far as it was read: TGTGCCAGCAGTTTAGGGTCAGGGGAAAAA. Translated, it gives CASSLGSGEK. The entire CDR3 sequence reads CASSLGSGEKLFF.

The table lists this clone with a few counts. The CDR3 reads CASSGGTGLYEQYF. The DNA read from the CDR3 is TGTGCCAGCAGTGGAGGGACAGGGCTCTACGAG. The chain combines TRBV25-1 with TRBJ2-7; TRBD1 agrees at 9 bases. Read data end 3 residues before the CDR3 end; the end is taken from the germline J gene. With V trimmed by 4 bases and J by 3 bases, 4 bases remained unmatched. This CDR3 region has 14 residues. Germline CDR1 is MGHDK and CDR2 is SYGVNS.

This clone has a count of ten or more. The CDR3 goes on 3 residues after the read ends, and that part is filled in from the germline J gene. The chain has TRBV11-2 and TRBJ1-1; a weak D match, TRBD1 (6 bases). There are 13 residues in the CDR3. Germline-derived CDR1 and CDR2 are SGHAT and FQNNGV. CDR3 region: CASSMDSNFRAFF. CDR3 bases read: TGTGCCAGCAGCATGGACAGTAATTTCAGG.